This T cell receptor (beta chain) emerged from a study of T cell responses to AZD1222 COVID-19 vaccine. Note on this clone: The antigen is unknown.

Study-wide findings and caveats: An increase in Spike-specific TCR breadth and depth was observed after two AZD1222 doses.

TCRdb's copy holds only in-frame clones and misses some; the assay was immunoSEQ multiplex PCR. Altogether approximately 110,000 clones are present, approximately 85% being singletons, with the ten largest covering 3.5% to 5.5%. The CDR3 extends over 13 amino acids. Per the germline V gene, CDR1 is MNHEY and CDR2 is SVGAGI. The germline V and J ends were trimmed by 6 bases and 0 bases, with 6 bases remaining between them. The chain recombines TRBV6-5 with TRBJ1-5; D unclear. This clonotype was sampled from an adult who received the AZD1222 COVID-19 vaccine. The starting material was peripheral blood, obtained 28 days after the second AZD1222 dose. The DNA of the CDR3 is TGTGCCAGCAGACCCTATAGCAATCAGCCCCAGCATTTT. Translation: CASRPYSNQPQHF.